This T cell receptor beta chain is from a study of post-analysis software for immune sequencing data (dated by TCRdb to 2015 to 2017). Regarding the study in general: Disease courses on record covered relapsing-remitting, secondary progressive and progressive-relapsing multiple sclerosis, though some patients had no subtype annotation. The patient repertoires were compared against fewer than twelve previously published healthy control repertoires obtained from donors aged about 6 to 28 years. A subset of samples was prepared in parallel using single-end sample barcoding, then pooled and co-amplified after Illumina adapter ligation. Findings and caveats that apply to the study as a whole: Significantly higher frequencies in patients than in controls were found for five or six TRBV segments, including TRBV5-6, TRBV5-1 and TRBV20-1. The multiple sclerosis patient group was slightly younger than the control group. Direct clustering with F measure revealed strong co-clustering of samples prepared in the same batch, which led to a batch-effect correction. Normalized Chao1 diversity was significantly lower in multiple sclerosis patients than controls, suggesting substantial peripheral T-cell clonal expansion.

For this clonotype: It has no known antigen specificity. No qualities accompany the bases; no much larger clone lies one base away.

To demonstrate the VDJtools post-analysis software, the study profiled TCR beta repertoires from the peripheral blood of 13 young patients with multiple sclerosis. The multiple sclerosis patients were children and adolescents ranging in age from about 6 to 16 years. The germline V gene provides CDR1 MGHDK and CDR2 SYGVNS. The CDR3 covers 13 residues, taking in both the cysteine and the phenylalanine. Of the read, only the CDR3 DNA is kept; its 39 bases are in frame from base 1. V is clipped by 1 base and J by 11 bases, and the sequence between their germline boundaries is 12 bases long. Libraries were built with PCR. TCRdb names Illumina HiSeq 2500 as the instrument used. To reduce PCR and sequencing biases, unique molecular identifiers were built into the TCR beta cDNA libraries. Every 1 to 10 million input T cells yielded approximately 500,000 cDNA molecules, meaning each molecule approximated one T cell. The patient libraries were prepared and sequenced using the same protocol as the earlier healthy control dataset. Within a given batch, samples were prepared together, multiplexed and sequenced on the same HiSeq lane. Processing in the source paper ran as follows. Raw barcoded reads were processed with MIGEC, and single-read molecular identifier groups were discarded before consensus assembly and CDR3 extraction. VDJtools was used for post-analysis of the clonotype tables, with diversity normalized by down-sampling every dataset to the smallest sample size. In repertoire overlap clustering, CDR3 amino acid sequences, but not nucleotide sequences, were matched to correct batch-related cross-sample contamination. TCRdb reworked the public reads: Q25 trimming with fastp, MiXCR clone assembly, productive beta chains retained. Each CDR3 protein appears once, grouped with its most common genes and DNA. TCRdb, rather than the study authors, made the V and J calls. The sample table contains roughly 600,000 distinct CDR3 sequences; only one count was recorded for around 47% of them. The ten largest clonotypes hold approximately 1.7% of the sample.

The TCR was taken from a girl under 18 with multiple sclerosis. Sequenced input: blood. The rearrangement joined TRBV25-1 to TRBJ1-5; the D gene cannot be named for sure. This receptor has the CDR3 CASSESATSTQHF. In nucleotide form, the sequence is TGTGCCAGCAGTGAATCGGCTACCTCGACCCAGCATTTT.